The rows below give T cell receptor beta chains drawn from one sample of a study of blood T cell repertoires in COVID-19. This table comes from immunoSEQ multiplex PCR, and its TCRdb copy is limited to in-frame clones, with some not included. The sample records some 44,000 clones, around 91% being singletons. The sample comprised peripheral blood. The receptors here all came from a man in his fifties or sixties with active COVID-19. CDR3s include the opening cysteine and the closing phenylalanine or tryptophan. D genes are given only for firm matches. The size of a clone is reported for some rows only, either as once, few or many, or as a class for expanded clones.

J	V	length	size	D	CDR3	DNA
TRBJ1-2	TRBV30	15	-	TRBD1	CAWSVGDRSFYGYTF	TGTGCCTGGAGTGTAGGGGACAGAAGTTTTTATGGCTACACCTTC
TRBJ2-7	TRBV11-2	16	-	-	CASSLDTWDFNYEQYF	TGTGCCAGCAGCTTAGACACCTGGGACTTCAACTACGAGCAGTACTTC
TRBJ2-7	TRBV27	13	-	-	CASSYRAAYEQYF	TGTGCCAGCAGTTACAGGGCCGCCTACGAGCAGTACTTC
TRBJ2-2	TRBV19	15	-	TRBD2	CASSLGLAGAGELFF	TGTGCCAGTAGTCTAGGACTAGCGGGCGCCGGGGAGCTGTTTTTT
TRBJ2-6	TRBV7-9	16	-	-	CASSLGAAGGANVLTF	TGTGCCAGCAGCTTAGGGGCAGCCGGTGGGGCCAACGTCCTGACTTTC
TRBJ2-1	TRBV28	10	-	-	CASSLTEQFF	TGTGCCAGCAGTTTGACAGAGCAGTTCTTC
TRBJ1-3	TRBV7-8	16	-	TRBD1	CASSNRQGAAGNTIYF	TGTGCCAGCAGCAACCGTCAGGGGGCGGCTGGAAACACCATATATTTT
TRBJ1-5	TRBV6-4	15	few	-	CASSDLVRPTNAQHF	TGTGCCAGCAGTGATTTAGTGAGGCCTACCAATGCCCAGCATTTT
TRBJ1-1	TRBV3-1/TRBV3-2	15	-	TRBD1	CASSLRTTGNIEAFF	TGTGCCAGCAGCCTAAGGACGACAGGGAACATTGAAGCTTTCTTT
TRBJ1-6	TRBV6-5	14	-	TRBD1	CASSTGQGNSPLHF	TGTGCCAGCAGTACCGGACAGGGGAATTCACCCCTCCACTTT
TRBJ1-1	TRBV14	13	-	TRBD1	CASSQGQGARAFF	TGTGCCAGCAGCCAAGGACAGGGGGCTCGAGCTTTCTTT
TRBJ2-3	TRBV24-1	14	-	-	CATSAPGSTDTQYF	TGTGCCACCAGTGCCCCGGGAAGCACAGATACGCAGTATTTT
TRBJ1-2	TRBV9	12	-	-	CASTGSFYGYTF	TGTGCCAGCACAGGCTCCTTCTATGGCTACACCTTC